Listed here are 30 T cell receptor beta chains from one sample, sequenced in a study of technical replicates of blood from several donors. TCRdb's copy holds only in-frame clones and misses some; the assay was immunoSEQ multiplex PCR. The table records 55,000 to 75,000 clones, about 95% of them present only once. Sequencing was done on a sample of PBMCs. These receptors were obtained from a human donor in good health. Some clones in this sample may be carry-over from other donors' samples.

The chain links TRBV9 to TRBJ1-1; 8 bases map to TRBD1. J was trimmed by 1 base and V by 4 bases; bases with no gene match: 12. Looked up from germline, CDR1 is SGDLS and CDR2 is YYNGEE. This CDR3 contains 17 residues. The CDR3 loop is CASSLHPGTGQNTEAFF. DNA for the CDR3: TGTGCCAGCAGCCTACACCCCGGGACAGGCCAGAACACTGAAGCTTTCTTT.

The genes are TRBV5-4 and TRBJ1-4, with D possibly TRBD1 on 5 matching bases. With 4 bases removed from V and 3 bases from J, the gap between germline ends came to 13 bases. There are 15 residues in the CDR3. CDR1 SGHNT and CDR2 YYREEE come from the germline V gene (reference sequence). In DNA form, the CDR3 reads TGTGCCAGCAGCCACCAGGGTGTAGCTAATGAAAAACTGTTTTTT. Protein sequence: CASSHQGVANEKLFF.

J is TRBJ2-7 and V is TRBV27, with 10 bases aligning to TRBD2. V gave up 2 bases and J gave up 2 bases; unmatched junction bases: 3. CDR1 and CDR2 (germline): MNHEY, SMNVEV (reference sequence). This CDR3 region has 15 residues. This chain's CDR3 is CASSLRGTSAYEQYF. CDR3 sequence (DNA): TGTGCCAGCAGTTTACGGGGGACTAGCGCCTACGAGCAGTACTTC.

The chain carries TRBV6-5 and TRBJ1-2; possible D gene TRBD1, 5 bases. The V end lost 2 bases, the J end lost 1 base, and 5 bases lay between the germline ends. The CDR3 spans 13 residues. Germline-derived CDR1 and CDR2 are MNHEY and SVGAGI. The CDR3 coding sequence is TGTGCCAGCAGTTACGACAGTAACTATGGCTACACCTTC. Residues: CASSYDSNYGYTF.

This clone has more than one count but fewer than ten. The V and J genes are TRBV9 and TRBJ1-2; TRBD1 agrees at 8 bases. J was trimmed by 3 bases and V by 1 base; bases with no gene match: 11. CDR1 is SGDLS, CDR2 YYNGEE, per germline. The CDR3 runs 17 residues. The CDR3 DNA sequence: TGTGCCAGCAGCGTAAGAGGAGGGGTGACAGGGGACTATGGCTACACCTTC. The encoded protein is CASSVRGGVTGDYGYTF.

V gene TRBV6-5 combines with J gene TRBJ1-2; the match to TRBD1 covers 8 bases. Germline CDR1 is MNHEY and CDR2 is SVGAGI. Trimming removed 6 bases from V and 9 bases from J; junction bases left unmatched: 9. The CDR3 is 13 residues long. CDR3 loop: CASRVGQGRSYTF. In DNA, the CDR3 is TGTGCCAGCAGGGTAGGACAGGGAAGGAGCTACACCTTC.

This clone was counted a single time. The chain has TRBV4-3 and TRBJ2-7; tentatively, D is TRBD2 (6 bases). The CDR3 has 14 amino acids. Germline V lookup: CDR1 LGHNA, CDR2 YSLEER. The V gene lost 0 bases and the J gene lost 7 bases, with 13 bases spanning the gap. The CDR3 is CASSQDSWGDEQYF. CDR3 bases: TGCGCCAGCAGCCAAGATAGCTGGGGGGATGAGCAGTACTTC.

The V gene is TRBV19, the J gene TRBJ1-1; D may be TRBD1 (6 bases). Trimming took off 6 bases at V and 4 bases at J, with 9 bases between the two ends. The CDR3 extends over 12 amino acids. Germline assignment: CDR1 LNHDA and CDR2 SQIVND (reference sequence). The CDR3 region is CASRAGVTEAFF. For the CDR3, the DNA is TGTGCCAGTAGGGCAGGGGTCACTGAAGCTTTCTTT. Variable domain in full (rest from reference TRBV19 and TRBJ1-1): DGGITQSPKYLFRKEGQNVTLSCEQNLNHDAMYWYRQDPGQGLRLIYYSQIVNDFQKGDIAEGYSVSREKKESFPLTVTSAQKNPTAFYLCASRAGVTEAFFGQGTRLTVV.

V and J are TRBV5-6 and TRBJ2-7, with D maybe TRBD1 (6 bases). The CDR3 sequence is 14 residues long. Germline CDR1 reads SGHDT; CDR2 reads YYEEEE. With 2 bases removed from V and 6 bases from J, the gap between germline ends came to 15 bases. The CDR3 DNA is TGTGCCAGCAGCTTCGGGTTGTGGGGGCTCGAGCAGTACTTC. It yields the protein CASSFGLWGLEQYF.

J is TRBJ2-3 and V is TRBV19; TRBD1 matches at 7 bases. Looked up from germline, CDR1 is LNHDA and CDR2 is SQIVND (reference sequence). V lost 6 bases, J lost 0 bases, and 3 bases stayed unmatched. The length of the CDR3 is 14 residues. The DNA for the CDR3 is TGTGCCAGTAGCGGGACAGCAAGCACAGATACGCAGTATTTT. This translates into CASSGTASTDTQYF.

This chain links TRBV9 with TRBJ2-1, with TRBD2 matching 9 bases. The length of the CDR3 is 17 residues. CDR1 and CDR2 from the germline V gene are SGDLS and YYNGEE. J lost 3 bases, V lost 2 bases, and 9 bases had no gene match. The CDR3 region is CASSVALGSGGYNEQFF. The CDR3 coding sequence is TGTGCCAGCAGCGTCGCCCTGGGTAGCGGGGGCTACAATGAGCAGTTCTTC.

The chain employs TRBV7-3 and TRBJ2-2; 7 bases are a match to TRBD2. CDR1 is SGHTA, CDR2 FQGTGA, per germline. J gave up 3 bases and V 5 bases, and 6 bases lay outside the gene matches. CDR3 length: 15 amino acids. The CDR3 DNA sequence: TGTGCCAGCAGCCTGGGGGGGAGGGACACCGGGGAGCTGTTTTTT. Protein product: CASSLGGRDTGELFF.

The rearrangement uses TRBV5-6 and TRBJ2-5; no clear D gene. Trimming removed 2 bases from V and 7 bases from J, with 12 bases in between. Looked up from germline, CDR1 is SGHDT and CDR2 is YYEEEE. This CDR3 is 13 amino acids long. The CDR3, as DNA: TGTGCCAGCAGCTTCAACACCCATTGGACCCAGTACTTC. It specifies CASSFNTHWTQYF.

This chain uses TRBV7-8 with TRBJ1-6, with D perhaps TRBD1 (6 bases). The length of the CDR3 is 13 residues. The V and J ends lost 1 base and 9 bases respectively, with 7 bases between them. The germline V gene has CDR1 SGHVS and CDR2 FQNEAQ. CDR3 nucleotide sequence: TGTGCCAGCAGCTTAGTACAGGGTTCACCCCTCCACTTT. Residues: CASSLVQGSPLHF.

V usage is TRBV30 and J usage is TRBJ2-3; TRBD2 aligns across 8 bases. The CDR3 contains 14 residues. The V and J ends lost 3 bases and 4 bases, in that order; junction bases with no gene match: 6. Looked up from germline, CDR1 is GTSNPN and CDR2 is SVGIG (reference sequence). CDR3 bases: TGTGCCTGGAGCCCAGCGGGAGTCCCAGATACGCAGTATTTT. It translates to CAWSPAGVPDTQYF.

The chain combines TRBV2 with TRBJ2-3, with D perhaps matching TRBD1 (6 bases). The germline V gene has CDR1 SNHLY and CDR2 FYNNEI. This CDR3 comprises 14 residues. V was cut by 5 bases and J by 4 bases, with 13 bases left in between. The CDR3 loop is CASSQGLSADTQYF. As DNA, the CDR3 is TGTGCCAGCAGTCAGGGGTTATCCGCAGATACGCAGTATTTT.

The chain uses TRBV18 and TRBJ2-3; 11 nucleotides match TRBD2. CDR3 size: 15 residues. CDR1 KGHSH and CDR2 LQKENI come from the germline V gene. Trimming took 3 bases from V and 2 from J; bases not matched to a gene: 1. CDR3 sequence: CASSPTSGVTDTQYF. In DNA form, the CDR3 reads TGTGCCAGCTCACCGACTAGCGGGGTCACAGATACGCAGTATTTT.

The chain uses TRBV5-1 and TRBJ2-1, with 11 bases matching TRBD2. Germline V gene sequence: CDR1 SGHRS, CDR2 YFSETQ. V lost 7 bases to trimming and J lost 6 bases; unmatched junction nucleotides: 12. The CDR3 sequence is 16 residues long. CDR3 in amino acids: CASGRGLAGGLNEQFF. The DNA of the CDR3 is TGCGCCAGCGGAAGGGGTCTAGCGGGAGGCCTCAATGAGCAGTTCTTC.

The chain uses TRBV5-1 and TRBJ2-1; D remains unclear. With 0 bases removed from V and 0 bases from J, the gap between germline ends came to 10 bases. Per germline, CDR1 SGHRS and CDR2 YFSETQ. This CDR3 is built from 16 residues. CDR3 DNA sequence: TGCGCCAGCAGCTTGGTCCTGATAGACTCCTACAATGAGCAGTTCTTC. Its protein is CASSLVLIDSYNEQFF.

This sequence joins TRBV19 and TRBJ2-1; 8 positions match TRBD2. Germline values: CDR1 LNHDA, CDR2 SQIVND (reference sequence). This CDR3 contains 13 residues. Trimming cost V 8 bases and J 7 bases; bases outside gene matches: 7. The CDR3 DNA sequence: TGTGCCAGTCGGGGGGGCCGGGGGAATGAGCAGTTCTTC. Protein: CASRGGRGNEQFF.

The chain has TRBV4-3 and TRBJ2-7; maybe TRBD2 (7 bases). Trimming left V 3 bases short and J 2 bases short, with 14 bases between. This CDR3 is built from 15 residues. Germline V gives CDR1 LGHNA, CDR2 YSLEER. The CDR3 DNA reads TGCGCCAGCAGCCAGGACTCCGGGGGGCCCTACGAGCAGTACTTC. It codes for CASSQDSGGPYEQYF.

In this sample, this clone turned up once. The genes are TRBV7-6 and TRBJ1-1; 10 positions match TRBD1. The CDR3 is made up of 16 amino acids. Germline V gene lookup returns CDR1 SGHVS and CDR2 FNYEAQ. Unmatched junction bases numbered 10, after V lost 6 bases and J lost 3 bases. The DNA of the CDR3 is TGTGCCAGCAGGTTAACGACAGGGGGCCTGGACACTGAAGCTTTCTTT. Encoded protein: CASRLTTGGLDTEAFF.

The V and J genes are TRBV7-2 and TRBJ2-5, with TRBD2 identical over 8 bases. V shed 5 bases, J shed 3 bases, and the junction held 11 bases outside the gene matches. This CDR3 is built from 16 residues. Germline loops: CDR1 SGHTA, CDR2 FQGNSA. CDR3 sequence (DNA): TGTGCCAGCAGCCCGAGTAGCGGGGCGGGGGAAGAGACCCAGTACTTC. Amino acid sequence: CASSPSSGAGEETQYF.

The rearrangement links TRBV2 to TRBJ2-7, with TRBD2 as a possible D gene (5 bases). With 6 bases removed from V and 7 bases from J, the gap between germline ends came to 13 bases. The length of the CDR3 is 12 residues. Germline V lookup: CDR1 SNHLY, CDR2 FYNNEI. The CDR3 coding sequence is TGTGCCAGCAGCAGCCGTCGGGGAGAGCAGTACTTC. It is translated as CASSSRRGEQYF.

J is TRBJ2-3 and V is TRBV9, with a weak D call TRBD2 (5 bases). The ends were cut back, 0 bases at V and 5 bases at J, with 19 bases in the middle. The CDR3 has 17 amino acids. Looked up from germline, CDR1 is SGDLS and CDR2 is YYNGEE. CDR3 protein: CASSVGGAVQTRDTQYF. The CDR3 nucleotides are TGTGCCAGCAGCGTAGGCGGAGCGGTCCAAACGAGAGATACGCAGTATTTT.

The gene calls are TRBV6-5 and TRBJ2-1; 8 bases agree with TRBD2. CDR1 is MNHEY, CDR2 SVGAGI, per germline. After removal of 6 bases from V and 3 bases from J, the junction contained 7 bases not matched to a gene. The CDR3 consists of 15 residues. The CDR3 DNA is TGTGCCAGCAGGCGGCGGCGGGGGGACTACAATGAGCAGTTCTTC. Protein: CASRRRRGDYNEQFF.

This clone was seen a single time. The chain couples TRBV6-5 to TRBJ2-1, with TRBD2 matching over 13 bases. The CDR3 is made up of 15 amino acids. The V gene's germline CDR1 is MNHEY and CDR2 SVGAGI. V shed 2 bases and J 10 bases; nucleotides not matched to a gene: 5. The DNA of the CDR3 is TGTGCCAGCAGTTACGGACTAGCGGGAGCGCACGAGCAGTTCTTC. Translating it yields CASSYGLAGAHEQFF.

The CDR3 DNA reads TGTGCCAGCAGCCCGGAGGGAGATACGCAGTATTTT. Amino acid sequence: CASSPEGDTQYF. V is TRBV7-2 and J is TRBJ2-3, with TRBD2 as a possible D gene (6 bases). The CDR3 covers 12 residues. In germline, CDR1 is SGHTA, CDR2 FQGNSA. Trimming cost V 5 bases and J 5 bases, with 8 bases left between them. Together with reference TRBV7-2 and TRBJ2-3, the CDR3 gives the full variable domain: GAGVSQSPSNKVTEKGKDVELRCDPISGHTALYWYRQSLGQGLEFLIYFQGNSAPDKSGLPSDRFSAERTGGSVSTLTIQRTQQEDSAVYLCASSPEGDTQYFGPGTRLTVL.

The CDR3 protein is CASSLGRGSGISGANVLTF. The CDR3 DNA is TGTGCCAGCAGCTTGGGACGGGGTAGCGGGATCTCTGGGGCCAACGTCCTGACTTTC. V gene TRBV7-9 combines with J gene TRBJ2-6, with 8 bases lining up with TRBD2. The CDR3 runs 19 residues. Trimming took 3 bases from V and 0 from J; bases not matched to a gene: 10. Looked up from germline, CDR1 is SEHNR and CDR2 is FQNEAQ (reference sequence).

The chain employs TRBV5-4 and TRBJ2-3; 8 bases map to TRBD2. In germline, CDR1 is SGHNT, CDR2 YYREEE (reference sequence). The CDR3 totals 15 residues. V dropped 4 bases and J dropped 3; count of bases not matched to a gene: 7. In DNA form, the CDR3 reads TGTGCCAGCAGCCCTCCGGGAGGGGTGACAGATACGCAGTATTTT. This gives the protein CASSPPGGVTDTQYF.